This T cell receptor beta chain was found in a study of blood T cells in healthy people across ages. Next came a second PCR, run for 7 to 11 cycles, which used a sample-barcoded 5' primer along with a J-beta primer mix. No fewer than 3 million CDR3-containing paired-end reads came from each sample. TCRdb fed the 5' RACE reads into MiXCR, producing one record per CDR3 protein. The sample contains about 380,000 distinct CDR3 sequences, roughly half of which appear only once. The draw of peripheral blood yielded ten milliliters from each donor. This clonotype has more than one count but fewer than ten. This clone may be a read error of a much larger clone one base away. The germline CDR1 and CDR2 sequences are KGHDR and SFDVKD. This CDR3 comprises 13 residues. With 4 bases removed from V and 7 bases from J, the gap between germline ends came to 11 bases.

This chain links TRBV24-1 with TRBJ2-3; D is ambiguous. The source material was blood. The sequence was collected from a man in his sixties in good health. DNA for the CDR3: TGTGCCACCAGTGACCCCGGCCCGAATACGCAGTATTTT. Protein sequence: CATSDPGPNTQYF.